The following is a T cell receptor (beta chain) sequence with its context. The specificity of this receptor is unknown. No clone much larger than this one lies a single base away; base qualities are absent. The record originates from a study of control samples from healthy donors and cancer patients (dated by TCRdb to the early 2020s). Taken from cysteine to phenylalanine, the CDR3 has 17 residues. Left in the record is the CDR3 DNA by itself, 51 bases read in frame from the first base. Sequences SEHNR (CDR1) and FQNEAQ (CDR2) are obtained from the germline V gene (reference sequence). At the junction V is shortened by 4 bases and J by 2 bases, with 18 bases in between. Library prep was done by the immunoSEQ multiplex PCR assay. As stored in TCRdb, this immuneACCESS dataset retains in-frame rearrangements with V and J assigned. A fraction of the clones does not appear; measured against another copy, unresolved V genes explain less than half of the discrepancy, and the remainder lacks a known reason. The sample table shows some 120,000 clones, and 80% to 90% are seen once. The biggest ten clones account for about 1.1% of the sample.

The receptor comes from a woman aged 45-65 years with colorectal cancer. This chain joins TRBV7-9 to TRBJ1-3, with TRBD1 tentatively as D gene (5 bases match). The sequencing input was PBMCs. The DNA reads TGTGCCAGCAGCTCTGGGGCCGGGTTATCTCCTGGAAACACCATATATTTT. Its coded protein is CASSSGAGLSPGNTIYF.